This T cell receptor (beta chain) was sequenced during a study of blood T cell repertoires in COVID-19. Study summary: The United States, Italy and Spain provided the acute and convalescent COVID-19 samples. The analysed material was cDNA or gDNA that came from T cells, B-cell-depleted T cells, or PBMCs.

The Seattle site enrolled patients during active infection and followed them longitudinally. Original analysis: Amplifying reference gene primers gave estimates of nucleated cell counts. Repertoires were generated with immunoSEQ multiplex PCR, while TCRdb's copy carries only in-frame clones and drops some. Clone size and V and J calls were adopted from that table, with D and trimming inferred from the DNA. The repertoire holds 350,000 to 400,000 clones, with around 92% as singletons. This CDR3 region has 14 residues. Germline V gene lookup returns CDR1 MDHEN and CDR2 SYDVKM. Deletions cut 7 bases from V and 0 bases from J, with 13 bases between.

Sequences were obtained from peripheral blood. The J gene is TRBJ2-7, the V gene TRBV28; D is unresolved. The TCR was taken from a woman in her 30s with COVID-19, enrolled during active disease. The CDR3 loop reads CASTREVSSYEQYF. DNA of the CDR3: TGTGCCAGCACCCGTGAGGTCTCCTCCTACGAGCAGTACTTC. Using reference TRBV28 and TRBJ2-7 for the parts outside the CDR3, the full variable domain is DVKVTQSSRYLVKRTGEKVFLECVQDMDHENMFWYRQDPGLGLRLIYFSYDVKMKEKGDIPEGYSVSREKKERFSLILESASTNQTSMYLCASTREVSSYEQYFGPGTRLTVT.